This note documents a single TCR beta chain sequence. Antigen specificity is unknown. The data were obtained in a study of T cell responses to AZD1222 COVID-19 vaccine. Across the study: Samples with a second dose at about 4 or about 12 weeks were pooled together. Findings and limits, study-wide: There were mostly white British donors and more females than males, and clonal diversity was possibly underestimated. Spike-specific TCR breadth and depth went up after people got two AZD1222 doses. Among AZD1222 vaccinees, only 5 to 7 were seropositive at baseline.

Profiled with immunoSEQ multiplex PCR; TCRdb holds only in-frame clones, not every one. The sample includes about 130,000 clones, more than 85% of them seen just once. Trimming removed 5 bases from V and 3 bases from J; junction bases left unmatched: 2. The CDR3 is 13 amino acids. The germline V gene has CDR1 MDHEN and CDR2 SYDVKM. Sample: peripheral blood, taken on day 0 of AZD1222 vaccination. The receptor was derived from an adult in good health. V gene TRBV28 combines with J gene TRBJ1-2; the match to TRBD1 covers 8 bases. CDR3 nucleotides: TGTGCCAGCAGTCAGGGACAGGACTATGGCTACACCTTC. Protein: CASSQGQDYGYTF.